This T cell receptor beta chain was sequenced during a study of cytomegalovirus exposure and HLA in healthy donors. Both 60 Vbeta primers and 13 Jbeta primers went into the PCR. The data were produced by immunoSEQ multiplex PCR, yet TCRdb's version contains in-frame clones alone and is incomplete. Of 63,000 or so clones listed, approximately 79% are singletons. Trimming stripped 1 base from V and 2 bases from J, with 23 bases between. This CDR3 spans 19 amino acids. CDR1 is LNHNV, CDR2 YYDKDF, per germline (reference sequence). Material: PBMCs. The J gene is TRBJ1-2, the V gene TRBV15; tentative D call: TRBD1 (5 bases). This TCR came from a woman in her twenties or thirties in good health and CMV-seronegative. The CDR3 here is CATSRAAGTSWEGNYGYTF. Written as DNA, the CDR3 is TGTGCCACCAGCAGAGCGGCGGGGACGTCTTGGGAAGGCAACTATGGCTACACCTTC.